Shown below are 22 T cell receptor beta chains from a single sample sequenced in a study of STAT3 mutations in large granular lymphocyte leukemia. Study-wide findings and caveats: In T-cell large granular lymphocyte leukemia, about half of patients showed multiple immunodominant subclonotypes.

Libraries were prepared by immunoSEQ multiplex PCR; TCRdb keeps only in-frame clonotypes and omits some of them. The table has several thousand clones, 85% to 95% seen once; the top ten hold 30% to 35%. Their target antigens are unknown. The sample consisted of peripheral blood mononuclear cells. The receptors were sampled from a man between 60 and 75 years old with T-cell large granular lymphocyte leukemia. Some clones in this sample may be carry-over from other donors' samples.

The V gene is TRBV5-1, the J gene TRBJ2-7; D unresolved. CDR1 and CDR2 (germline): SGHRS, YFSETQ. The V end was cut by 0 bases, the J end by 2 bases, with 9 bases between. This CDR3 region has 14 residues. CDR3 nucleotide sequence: TGCGCCAGCAGCTTGGCTGGCACCGCCTACGAGCAGTACTTC. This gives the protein CASSLAGTAYEQYF.

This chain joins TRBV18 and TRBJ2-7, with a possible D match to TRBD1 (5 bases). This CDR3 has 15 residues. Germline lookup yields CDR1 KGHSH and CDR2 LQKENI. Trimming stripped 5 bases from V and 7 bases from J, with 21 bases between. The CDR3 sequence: CASSTGPRSLGEQYF. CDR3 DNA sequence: TGTGCCAGCTCAACAGGACCCAGAAGCTTAGGAGAGCAGTACTTC.

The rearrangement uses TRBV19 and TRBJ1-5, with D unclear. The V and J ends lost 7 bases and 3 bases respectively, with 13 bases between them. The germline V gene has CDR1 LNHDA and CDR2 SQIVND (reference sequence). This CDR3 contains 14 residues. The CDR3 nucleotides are TGTGCCAGTAAGAGTAGGGAATACAATCAGCCCCAGCATTTT. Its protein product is CASKSREYNQPQHF. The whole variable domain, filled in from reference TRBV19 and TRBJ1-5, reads DGGITQSPKYLFRKEGQNVTLSCEQNLNHDAMYWYRQDPGQGLRLIYYSQIVNDFQKGDIAEGYSVSREKKESFPLTVTSAQKNPTAFYLCASKSREYNQPQHFGDGTRLSIL.

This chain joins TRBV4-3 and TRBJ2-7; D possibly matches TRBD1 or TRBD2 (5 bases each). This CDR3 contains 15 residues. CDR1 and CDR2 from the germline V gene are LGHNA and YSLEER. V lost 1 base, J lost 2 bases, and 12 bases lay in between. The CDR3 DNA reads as TGCGCCAGCAGCCAAGGGGCAGTGGGGGCCTACGAGCAGTACTTC. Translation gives CASSQGAVGAYEQYF.

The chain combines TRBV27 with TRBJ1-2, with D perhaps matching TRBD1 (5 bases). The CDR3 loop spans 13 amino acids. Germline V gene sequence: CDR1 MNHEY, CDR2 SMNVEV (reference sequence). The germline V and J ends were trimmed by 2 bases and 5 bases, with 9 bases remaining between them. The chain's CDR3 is CASSLKAGYGYTF. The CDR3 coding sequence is TGTGCCAGCAGTTTAAAGGCAGGGTATGGCTACACCTTC.

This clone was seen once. The CDR3 protein is CASSLYAGVPTEAFF. CDR3 bases: TGTGCCAGCAGTTTATATGCGGGGGTCCCCACTGAAGCTTTCTTT. The chain recombines TRBV27 with TRBJ1-1; a possible D gene is TRBD1 (5 bases). Trimming took off 1 base at V and 4 bases at J, with 13 bases between the two ends. The CDR3 sequence is 15 residues long. Looked up from germline, CDR1 is MNHEY and CDR2 is SMNVEV (reference sequence).

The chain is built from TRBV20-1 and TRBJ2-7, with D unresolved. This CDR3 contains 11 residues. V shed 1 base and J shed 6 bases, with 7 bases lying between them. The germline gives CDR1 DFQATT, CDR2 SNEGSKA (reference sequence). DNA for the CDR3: TGCAGTGCTAGAGGACCCAGCGAGCAGTACTTC. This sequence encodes CSARGPSEQYF.

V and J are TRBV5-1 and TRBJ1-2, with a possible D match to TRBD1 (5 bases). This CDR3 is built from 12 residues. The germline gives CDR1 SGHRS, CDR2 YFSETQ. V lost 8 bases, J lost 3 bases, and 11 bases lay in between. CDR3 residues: CASKDSDYGYTF. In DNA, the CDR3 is TGCGCCAGTAAAGACAGCGACTATGGCTACACCTTC. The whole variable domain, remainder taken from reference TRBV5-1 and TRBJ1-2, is KAGVTQTPRYLIKTRGQQVTLSCSPISGHRSVSWYQQTPGQGLQFLFEYFSETQRNKGNFPGRFSGRQFSNSRSEMNVSTLELGDSALYLCASKDSDYGYTFGSGTRLTVV.

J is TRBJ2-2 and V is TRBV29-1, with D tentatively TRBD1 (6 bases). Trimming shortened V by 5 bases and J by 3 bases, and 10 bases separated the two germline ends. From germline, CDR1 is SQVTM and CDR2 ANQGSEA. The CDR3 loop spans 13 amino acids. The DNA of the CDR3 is TGCAGCGTTTCAACAGGGTACACCGGGGAGCTGTTTTTT. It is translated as CSVSTGYTGELFF.

In nucleotides, the CDR3 is TGTGCCAGCAGCTTAGCGGGATGGGGGGAGACCCAGTACTTC. This encodes CASSLAGWGETQYF. The V gene is TRBV7-2, the J gene TRBJ2-5; either TRBD1 or TRBD2 may fit D (5 bases each). CDR1 is SGHTA, CDR2 FQGNSA, per germline. V was shortened by 0 bases and J by 5 bases, with 10 bases between the two germline ends. This CDR3 comprises 14 residues.

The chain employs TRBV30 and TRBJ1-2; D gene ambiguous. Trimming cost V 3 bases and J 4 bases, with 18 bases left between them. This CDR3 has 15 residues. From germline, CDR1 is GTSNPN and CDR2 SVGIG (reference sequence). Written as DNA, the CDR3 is TGTGCCTGGAGCTACCAGCCGATGGAGCTCTATGGCTACACCTTC. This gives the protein CAWSYQPMELYGYTF.

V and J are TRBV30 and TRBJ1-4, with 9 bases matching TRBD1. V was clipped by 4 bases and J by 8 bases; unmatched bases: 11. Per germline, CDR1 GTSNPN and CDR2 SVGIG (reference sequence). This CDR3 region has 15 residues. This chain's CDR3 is CAWNHRGLSNEKLFF. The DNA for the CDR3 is TGTGCCTGGAACCACAGGGGGCTTAGCAACGAAAAACTGTTTTTT.

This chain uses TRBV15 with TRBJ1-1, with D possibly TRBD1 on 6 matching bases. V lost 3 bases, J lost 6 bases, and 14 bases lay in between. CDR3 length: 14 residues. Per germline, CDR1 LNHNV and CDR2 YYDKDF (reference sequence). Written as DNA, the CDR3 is TGTGCCACCAGCAGTACAGGGAATTTTGCTGAAGCTTTCTTT. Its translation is CATSSTGNFAEAFF.

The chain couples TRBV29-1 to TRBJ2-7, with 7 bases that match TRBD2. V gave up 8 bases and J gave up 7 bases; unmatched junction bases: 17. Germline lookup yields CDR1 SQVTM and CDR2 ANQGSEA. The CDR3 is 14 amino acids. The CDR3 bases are TGCAGCCACTTGGGGAGTGGCCCGGGGGGAGAGCAGTACTTC. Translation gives CSHLGSGPGGEQYF.

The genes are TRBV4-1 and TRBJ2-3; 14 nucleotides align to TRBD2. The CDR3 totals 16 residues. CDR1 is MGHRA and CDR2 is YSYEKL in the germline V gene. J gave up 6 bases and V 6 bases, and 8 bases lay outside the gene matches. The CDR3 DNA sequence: TGCGCCAGCAGACCGGGACTAGCGGGAGACATCGATACGCAGTATTTT. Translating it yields CASRPGLAGDIDTQYF.

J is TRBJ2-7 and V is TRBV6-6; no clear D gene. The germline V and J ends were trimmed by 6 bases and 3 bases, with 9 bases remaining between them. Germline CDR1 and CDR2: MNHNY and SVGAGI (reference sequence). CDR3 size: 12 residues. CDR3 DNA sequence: TGTGCCAGCAGGGGCGCCGGCTACGAGCAGTACTTC. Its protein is CASRGAGYEQYF.

The CDR3 nucleotides are TGCGCCAGCAGCTTGGAAACTAGCGGGAGTAGTGAGCAGTTCTTC. Translation gives CASSLETSGSSEQFF. This chain uses TRBV5-1 with TRBJ2-1; 11 bases line up with TRBD2. The CDR3 length is 15 residues. Germline-derived CDR1 and CDR2 are SGHRS and YFSETQ. Unmatched junction bases numbered 5, after V lost 0 bases and J lost 9 bases. Based on the CDR3 plus reference TRBV5-1 and TRBJ2-1, the full variable domain is KAGVTQTPRYLIKTRGQQVTLSCSPISGHRSVSWYQQTPGQGLQFLFEYFSETQRNKGNFPGRFSGRQFSNSRSEMNVSTLELGDSALYLCASSLETSGSSEQFFGPGTRLTVL.

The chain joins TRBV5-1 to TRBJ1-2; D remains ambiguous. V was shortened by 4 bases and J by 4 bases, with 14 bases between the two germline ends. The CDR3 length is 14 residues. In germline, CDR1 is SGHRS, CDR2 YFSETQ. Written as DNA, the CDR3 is TGCGCCAGCAGCCCGGAAGGCCAGTTCTATGGCTACACCTTC. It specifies CASSPEGQFYGYTF. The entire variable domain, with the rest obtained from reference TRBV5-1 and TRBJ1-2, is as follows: KAGVTQTPRYLIKTRGQQVTLSCSPISGHRSVSWYQQTPGQGLQFLFEYFSETQRNKGNFPGRFSGRQFSNSRSEMNVSTLELGDSALYLCASSPEGQFYGYTFGSGTRLTVV.

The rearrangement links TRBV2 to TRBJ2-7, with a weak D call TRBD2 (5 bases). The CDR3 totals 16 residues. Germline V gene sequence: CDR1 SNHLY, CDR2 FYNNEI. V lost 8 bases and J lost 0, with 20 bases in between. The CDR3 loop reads CASGRETAHTSYEQYF. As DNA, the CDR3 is TGTGCCAGCGGTCGGGAAACCGCCCATACCTCCTACGAGCAGTACTTC.

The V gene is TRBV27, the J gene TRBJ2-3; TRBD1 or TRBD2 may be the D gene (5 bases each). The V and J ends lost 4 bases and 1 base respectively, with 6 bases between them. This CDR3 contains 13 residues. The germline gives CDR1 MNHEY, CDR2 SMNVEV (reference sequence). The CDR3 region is CASSWDGTDTQYF. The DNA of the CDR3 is TGTGCCAGCAGTTGGGACGGCACAGATACGCAGTATTTT.

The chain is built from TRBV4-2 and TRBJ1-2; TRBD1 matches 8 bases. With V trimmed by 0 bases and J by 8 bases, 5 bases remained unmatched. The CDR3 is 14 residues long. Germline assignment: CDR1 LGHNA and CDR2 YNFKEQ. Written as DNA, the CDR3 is TGTGCCAGCAGCCAAGATCATGACAGGGGCGGCTACACCTTC. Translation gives CASSQDHDRGGYTF.

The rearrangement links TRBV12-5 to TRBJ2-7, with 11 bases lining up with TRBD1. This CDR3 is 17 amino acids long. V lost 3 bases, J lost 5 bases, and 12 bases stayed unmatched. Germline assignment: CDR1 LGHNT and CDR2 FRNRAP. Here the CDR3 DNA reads TGTGCTAGTGGTTTCCTCTTCGGACAGGGGGCGAGAAACGAGCAGTACTTC. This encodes CASGFLFGQGARNEQYF.